This TCR beta chain was documented in a study of T-cell memory formation after mild COVID-19. Study overall: The study found TCR clusters largely donor specific. Study-wide findings and caveats: Cross-reactive memory apparently joined, as some responding clones appeared in pre-infection memory. Those CD4+ clones that contracted were mainly in CM and EM (CD8+ ones in EMRA). The second-wave clones peaking on day 37 were not confirmed as SARS-CoV-2-specific.

The CDR3 covers 17 residues. Trimming at V came to 5 bases and at J to 2 bases, leaving 9 bases not matched to a gene. Germline CDR1 reads MRHNA; CDR2 reads SNTAGT. TCRdb recomputed calls from the 5' RACE reads with MiXCR, one row per CDR3 protein. Among over 150,000 distinct CDR3 sequences listed, over 10% were seen once. This clonotype has more than one count but fewer than ten. Its antigen remains unknown. The sample consisted of PBMCs or a T cell subset sorted from them (not recorded which). The chain recombines TRBV6-4 with TRBJ2-1; TRBD2 matches 10 bases. The source of this sequence is a man between 18 and 35 years old who had mild COVID-19 (a few samples of this study predate the infection). Cell type and time point are not known. CDR3 residues: CASSPLALAGAYNEQFF. The DNA for the CDR3 is TGTGCCAGCAGTCCCCTCGCCCTAGCGGGGGCCTACAATGAGCAGTTCTTC.